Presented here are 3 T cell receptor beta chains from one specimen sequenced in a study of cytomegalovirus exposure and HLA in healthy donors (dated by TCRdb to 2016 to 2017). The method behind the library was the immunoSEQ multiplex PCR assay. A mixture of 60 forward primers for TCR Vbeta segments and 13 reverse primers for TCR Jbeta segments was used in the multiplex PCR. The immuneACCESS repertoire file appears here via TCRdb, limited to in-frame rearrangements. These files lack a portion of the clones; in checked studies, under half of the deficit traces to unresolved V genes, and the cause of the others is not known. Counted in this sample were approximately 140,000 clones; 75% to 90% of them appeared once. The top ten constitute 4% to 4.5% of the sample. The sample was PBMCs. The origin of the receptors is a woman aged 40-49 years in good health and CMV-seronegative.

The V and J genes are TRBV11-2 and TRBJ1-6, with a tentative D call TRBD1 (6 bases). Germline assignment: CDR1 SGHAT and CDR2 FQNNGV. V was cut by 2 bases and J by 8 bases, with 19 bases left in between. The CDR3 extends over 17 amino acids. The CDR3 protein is CASSLSGGGAGDSPLHF. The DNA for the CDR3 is TGTGCCAGCAGCTTAAGTGGTGGGGGGGCGGGGGATTCACCCCTCCACTTT.

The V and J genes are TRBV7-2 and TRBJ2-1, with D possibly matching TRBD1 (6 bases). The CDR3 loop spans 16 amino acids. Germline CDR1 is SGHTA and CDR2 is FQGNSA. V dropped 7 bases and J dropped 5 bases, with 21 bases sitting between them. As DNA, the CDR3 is TGTGCCAGCACCCAAGGGGGAAACAGGGCCCACAATGAGCAGTTCTTC. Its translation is CASTQGGNRAHNEQFF.

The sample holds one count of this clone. The CDR3 region has the DNA TGTGCCAGCAGTTTAGGGGGGACCATTGGGCTCGAGCAGTACTTC. Its protein is CASSLGGTIGLEQYF. The V gene is TRBV28, the J gene TRBJ2-7; maybe TRBD2 (6 bases). V was shortened by 2 bases and J by 6 bases, with 17 bases between the two germline ends. CDR3 size: 15 residues. In germline, CDR1 is MDHEN, CDR2 SYDVKM.